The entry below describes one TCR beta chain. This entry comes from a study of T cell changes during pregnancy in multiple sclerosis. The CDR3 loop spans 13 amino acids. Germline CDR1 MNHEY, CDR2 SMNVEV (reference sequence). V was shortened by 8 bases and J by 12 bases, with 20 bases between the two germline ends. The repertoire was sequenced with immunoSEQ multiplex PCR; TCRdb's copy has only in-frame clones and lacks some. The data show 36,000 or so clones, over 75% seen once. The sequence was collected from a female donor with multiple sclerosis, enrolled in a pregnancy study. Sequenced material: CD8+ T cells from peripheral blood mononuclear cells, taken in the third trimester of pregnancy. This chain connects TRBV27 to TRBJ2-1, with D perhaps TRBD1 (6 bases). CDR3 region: CASGLQGTQGQFF. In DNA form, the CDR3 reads TGTGCCAGCGGACTCCAAGGAACACAGGGGCAGTTCTTC.